This TCR beta chain was identified in a study of blood T cell repertoires in COVID-19. Whole-study context: Acute and convalescent COVID-19 specimens originated in the United States, Italy and Spain. Sources were T cells, B-cell-depleted T cells, or PBMCs; the material itself was cDNA or gDNA.

Per the study methods: Estimation of nucleated cell counts was performed using reference gene primer amplification. TCRdb's table, derived via immunoSEQ multiplex PCR, lists solely in-frame clones and lacks some. V, J and clone size were drawn from that table, and D and trimming were deduced from the DNA. This sample has around 140,000 clones, with around 81% found just once. Only one count was recorded for this clone. The CDR3 consists of 16 residues. Trimming removed 0 bases at V and 5 bases at J, with 14 bases between. Germline V lookup: CDR1 SGHRS, CDR2 YFSETQ. The specimen was peripheral blood. The genes are TRBV5-1 and TRBJ1-4; unclear D gene. This TCR was recovered from a woman aged 55 to 70 with acute or convalescent COVID-19. This chain's CDR3 is CASSLDVVGGNEKLFF. The CDR3 nucleotides are TGCGCCAGCAGCTTGGATGTCGTTGGCGGCAATGAAAAACTGTTTTTT.